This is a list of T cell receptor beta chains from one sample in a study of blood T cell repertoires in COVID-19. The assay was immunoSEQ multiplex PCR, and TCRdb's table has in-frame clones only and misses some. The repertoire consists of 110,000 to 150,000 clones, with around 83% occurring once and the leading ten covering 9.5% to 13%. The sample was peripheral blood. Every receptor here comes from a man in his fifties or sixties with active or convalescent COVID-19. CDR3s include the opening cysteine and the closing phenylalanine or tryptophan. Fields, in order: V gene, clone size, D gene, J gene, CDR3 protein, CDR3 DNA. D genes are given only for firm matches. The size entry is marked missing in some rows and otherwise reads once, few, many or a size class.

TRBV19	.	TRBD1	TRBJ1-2	CASSILTGSYGYTF	TGTGCCAGTAGTATCTTGACAGGGAGTTATGGCTACACCTTC
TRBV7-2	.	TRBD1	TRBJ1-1	CASSLLQGAVAEAFF	TGTGCCAGCAGCTTACTGCAGGGGGCGGTGGCTGAAGCTTTCTTT
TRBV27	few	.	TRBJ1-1	CASSPSTTELNTEAFF	TGTGCCAGCAGCCCCTCAACGACAGAGCTGAACACTGAAGCTTTCTTT
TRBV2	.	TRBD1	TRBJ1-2	CASRTSGQGALTF	TGTGCCAGCAGGACCTCGGGACAGGGGGCTCTCACCTTC
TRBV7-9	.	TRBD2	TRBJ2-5	CASSSKLAGRQETQYF	TGTGCCAGCAGCTCGAAATTAGCGGGGCGCCAAGAGACCCAGTACTTC
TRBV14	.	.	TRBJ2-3	CASTHGSRGGADTQYF	TGTGCCAGCACCCACGGGTCCAGGGGTGGCGCGGATACGCAGTATTTT
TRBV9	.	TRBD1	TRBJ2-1	CASSSPRGQGAYEQFF	TGTGCCAGCAGCTCTCCACGGGGACAGGGGGCCTATGAGCAGTTCTTC
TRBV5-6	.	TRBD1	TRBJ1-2	CASSLAGQGISTF	TGTGCCAGCAGCTTGGCGGGACAGGGGATCTCCACCTTC
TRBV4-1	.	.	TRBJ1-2	CASSQPGTNYGYTF	TGCGCCAGCAGCCAACCAGGGACTAACTATGGCTACACCTTC
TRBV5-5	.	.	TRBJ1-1	CASIINEESMNTEAFF	TGTGCCAGCATCATAAACGAGGAAAGCATGAACACTGAAGCTTTCTTT
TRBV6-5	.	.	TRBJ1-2	CASSREAGGYTF	TGTGCCAGCAGCAGAGAAGCGGGAGGCTACACCTTC
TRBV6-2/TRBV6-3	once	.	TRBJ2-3	CASSSGRAITTDTQYF	TGTGCCAGCAGTTCCGGGCGGGCGATTACCACAGATACGCAGTATTTT
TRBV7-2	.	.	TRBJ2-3	CASSPTPGISDTQYF	TGTGCCAGCAGCCCGACCCCGGGGATCTCAGATACGCAGTATTTT
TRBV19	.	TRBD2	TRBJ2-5	CASSPGGVSYQTQYF	TGTGCCAGTAGCCCTGGGGGGGTATCGTACCAGACCCAGTACTTC
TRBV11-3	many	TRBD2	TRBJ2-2	CASSLPRGVTGELFF	TGTGCCAGCAGCCTTCCCCGGGGGGTGACCGGGGAGCTGTTTTTT
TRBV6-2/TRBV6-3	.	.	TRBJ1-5	CASSYAVQPQHF	TGTGCCAGCAGTTACGCGGTTCAGCCCCAGCATTTT
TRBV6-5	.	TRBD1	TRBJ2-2	CASTLDRGSGELFF	TGTGCCAGCACCCTAGACAGGGGGAGCGGGGAGCTGTTTTTT
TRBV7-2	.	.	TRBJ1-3	CASSLKLSGNTIYF	TGTGCCAGCAGCTTAAAGCTCTCTGGAAACACCATATATTTT
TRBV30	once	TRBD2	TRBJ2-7	CAWSFGGAYEQYF	TGTGCCTGGAGTTTTGGGGGGGCCTACGAGCAGTACTTC
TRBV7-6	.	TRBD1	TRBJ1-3	CASSLVDRGSGNTIYF	TGTGCCAGCAGCTTAGTAGACAGGGGGTCTGGAAACACCATATATTTT